The sequence of this TCR beta chain was determined in a study of response to subunit inactivated influenza vaccine. MiXCR, run by TCRdb on the RT-PCR reads, gives a single entry per CDR3 protein. The profile covers about 520,000 distinct CDR3 sequences, with 6% to 9% appearing a single time and approximately 14% taken by the ten largest. With regard to this clonotype: As yet, its antigen is unknown.

Germline lookup yields CDR1 DFQATT and CDR2 SNEGSKA (reference sequence). The CDR3 contains 14 residues. The V and J ends lost 0 bases and 9 bases respectively, with 12 bases between them. General observations from the study: Seasonal influenza vaccination, on each occasion, was suggested by the authors to recruit few new T cells.

This clonotype was sampled from a man in his fifties or sixties who received an inactivated influenza vaccine. This specimen was PBMCs from blood, taken roughly 24 months after vaccination. The gene calls are TRBV20-1 and TRBJ1-6; D is possibly TRBD1 (6 bases). This CDR3 reads CSARDFRGGSPLHF. CDR3 nucleotide sequence: TGCAGTGCTAGAGATTTCAGGGGTGGTTCACCCCTCCACTTT.